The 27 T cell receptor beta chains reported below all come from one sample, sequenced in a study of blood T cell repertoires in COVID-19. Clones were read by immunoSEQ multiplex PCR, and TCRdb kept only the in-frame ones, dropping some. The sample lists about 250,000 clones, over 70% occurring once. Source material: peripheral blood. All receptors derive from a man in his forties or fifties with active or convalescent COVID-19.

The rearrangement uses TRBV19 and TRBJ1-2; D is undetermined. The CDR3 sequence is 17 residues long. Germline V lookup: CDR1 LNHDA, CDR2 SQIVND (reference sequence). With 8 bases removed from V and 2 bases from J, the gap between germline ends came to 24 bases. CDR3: CASWGGRRDLLNYGYTF. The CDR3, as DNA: TGTGCCAGTTGGGGAGGGAGGAGGGATTTATTGAACTATGGCTACACCTTC.

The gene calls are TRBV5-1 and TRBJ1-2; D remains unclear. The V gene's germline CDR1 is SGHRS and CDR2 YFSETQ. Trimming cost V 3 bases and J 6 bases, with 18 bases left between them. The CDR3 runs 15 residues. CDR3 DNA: TGCGCCAGCAGCTCAAGAGGTCGTGGTAGTAATGGCTACACCTTC. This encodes CASSSRGRGSNGYTF.

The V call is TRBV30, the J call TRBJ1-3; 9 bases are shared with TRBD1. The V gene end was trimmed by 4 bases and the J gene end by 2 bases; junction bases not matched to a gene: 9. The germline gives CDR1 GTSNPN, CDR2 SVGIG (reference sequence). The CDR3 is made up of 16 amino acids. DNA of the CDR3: TGTGCCTGGACCCAAGGGACAGGGCTGGCTGGAAACACCATATATTTT. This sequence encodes CAWTQGTGLAGNTIYF. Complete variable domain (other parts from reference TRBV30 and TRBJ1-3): SQTIHQWPATLVQPVGSPLSLECTVEGTSNPNLYWYRQAAGRGLQLLFYSVGIGQISSEVPQNLSASRPQDRQFILSSKKLLLSDSGFYLCAWTQGTGLAGNTIYFGEGSWLTVV.

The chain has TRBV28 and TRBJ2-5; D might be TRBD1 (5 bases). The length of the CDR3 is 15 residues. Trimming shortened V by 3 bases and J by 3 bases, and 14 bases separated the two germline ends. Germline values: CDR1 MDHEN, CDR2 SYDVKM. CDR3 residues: CASSFVRVEKETQYF. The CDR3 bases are TGTGCCAGCAGTTTTGTCAGGGTAGAGAAAGAGACCCAGTACTTC. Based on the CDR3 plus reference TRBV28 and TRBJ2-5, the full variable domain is DVKVTQSSRYLVKRTGEKVFLECVQDMDHENMFWYRQDPGLGLRLIYFSYDVKMKEKGDIPEGYSVSREKKERFSLILESASTNQTSMYLCASSFVRVEKETQYFGPGTRLLVL.

The CDR3 region is CSVSFGVTNTEAFF. CDR3 DNA: TGCAGCGTTTCCTTCGGGGTAACGAACACTGAAGCTTTCTTT. The rearrangement links TRBV29-1 to TRBJ1-1; no reliable D call. Germline CDR1 reads SQVTM; CDR2 reads ANQGSEA. Trimming pared 5 bases from V and 1 base from J, leaving 14 bases between. The CDR3 spans 14 residues.

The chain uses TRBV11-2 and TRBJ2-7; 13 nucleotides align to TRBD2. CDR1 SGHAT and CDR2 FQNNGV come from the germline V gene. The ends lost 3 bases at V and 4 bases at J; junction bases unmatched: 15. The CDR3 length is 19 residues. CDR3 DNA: TGTGCCAGCAGCTTCCGCATCTTAACTAGCGGGGGGGCCGGATACGAGCAGTACTTC. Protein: CASSFRILTSGGAGYEQYF.

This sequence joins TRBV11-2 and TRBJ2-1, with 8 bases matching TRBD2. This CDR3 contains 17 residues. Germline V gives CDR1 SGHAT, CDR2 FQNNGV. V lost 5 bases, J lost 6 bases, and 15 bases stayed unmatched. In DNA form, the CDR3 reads TGTGCCAGCAGCCGGAGAGTAGGTAGCGGGATTGGCAATGAGCAGTTCTTC. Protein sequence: CASSRRVGSGIGNEQFF. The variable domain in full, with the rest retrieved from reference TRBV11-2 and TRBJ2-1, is EAGVAQSPRYKIIEKRQSVAFWCNPISGHATLYWYQQILGQGPKLLIQFQNNGVVDDSQLPKDRFSAERLKGVDSTLKIQPAKLEDSAVYLCASSRRVGSGIGNEQFFGPGTRLTVL.

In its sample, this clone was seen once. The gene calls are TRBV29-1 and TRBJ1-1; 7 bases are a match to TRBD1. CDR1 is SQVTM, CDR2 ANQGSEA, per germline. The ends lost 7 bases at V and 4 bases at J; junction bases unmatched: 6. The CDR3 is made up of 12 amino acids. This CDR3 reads CSGYRGATEAFF. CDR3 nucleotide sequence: TGCAGCGGCTACAGGGGAGCCACTGAAGCTTTCTTT.

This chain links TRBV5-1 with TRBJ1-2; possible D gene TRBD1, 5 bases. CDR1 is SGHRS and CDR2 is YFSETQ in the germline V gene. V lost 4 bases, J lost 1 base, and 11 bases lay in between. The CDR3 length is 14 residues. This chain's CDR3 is CASSPGTVNYGYTF. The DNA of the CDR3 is TGCGCCAGCAGCCCGGGGACTGTTAACTATGGCTACACCTTC.

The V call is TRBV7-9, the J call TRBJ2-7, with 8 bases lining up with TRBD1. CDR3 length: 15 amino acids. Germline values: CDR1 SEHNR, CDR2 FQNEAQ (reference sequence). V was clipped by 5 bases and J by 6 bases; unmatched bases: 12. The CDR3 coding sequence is TGTGCCAGCAGCAGTCGACAGGGGTCGGCGAGCGAGCAGTACTTC. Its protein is CASSSRQGSASEQYF. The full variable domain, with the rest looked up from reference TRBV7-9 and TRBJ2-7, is DTGVSQNPRHKITKRGQNVTFRCDPISEHNRLYWYRQTLGQGPEFLTYFQNEAQLEKSRLLSDRFSAERPKGSFSTLEIQRTEQGDSAMYLCASSSRQGSASEQYFGPGTRLTVT.

The CDR3 loop is CAWTPGSAYNEQFF. In DNA form, the CDR3 reads TGTGCCTGGACACCGGGGTCCGCCTACAATGAGCAGTTCTTC. V gene TRBV30 combines with J gene TRBJ2-1; D possibly corresponds to TRBD2 (5 bases). The germline V gene encodes CDR1 GTSNPN and CDR2 SVGIG (reference sequence). V was shortened by 4 bases and J by 2 bases, with 12 bases between the two germline ends. The CDR3 extends over 14 amino acids.

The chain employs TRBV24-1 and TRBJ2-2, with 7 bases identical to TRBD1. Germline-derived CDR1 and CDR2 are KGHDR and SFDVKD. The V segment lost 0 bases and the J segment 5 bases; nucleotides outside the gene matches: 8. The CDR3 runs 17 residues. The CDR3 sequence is CATSDLDRTGGTGELFF. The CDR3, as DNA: TGTGCCACCAGTGATTTGGATAGGACAGGTGGGACCGGGGAGCTGTTTTTT.

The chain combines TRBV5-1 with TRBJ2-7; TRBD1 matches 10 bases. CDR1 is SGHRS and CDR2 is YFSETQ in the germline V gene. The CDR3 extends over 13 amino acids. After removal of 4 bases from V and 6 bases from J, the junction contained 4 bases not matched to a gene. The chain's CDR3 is CASSRDRGSEQYF. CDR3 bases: TGCGCCAGCAGCCGGGACAGGGGTTCCGAGCAGTACTTC.

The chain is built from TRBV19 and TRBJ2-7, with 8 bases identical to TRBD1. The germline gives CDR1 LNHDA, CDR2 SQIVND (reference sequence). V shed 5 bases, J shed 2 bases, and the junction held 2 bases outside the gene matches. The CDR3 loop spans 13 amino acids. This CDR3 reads CASSSGGPYEQYF. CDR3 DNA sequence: TGTGCCAGTAGTTCAGGGGGCCCCTACGAGCAGTACTTC.

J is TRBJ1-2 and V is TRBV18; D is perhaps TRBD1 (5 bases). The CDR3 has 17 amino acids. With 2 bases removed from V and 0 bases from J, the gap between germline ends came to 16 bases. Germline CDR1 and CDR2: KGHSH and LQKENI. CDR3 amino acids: CASSPRTQTRTNYGYTF. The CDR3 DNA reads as TGTGCCAGCTCACCAAGGACACAGACTAGAACTAACTATGGCTACACCTTC.

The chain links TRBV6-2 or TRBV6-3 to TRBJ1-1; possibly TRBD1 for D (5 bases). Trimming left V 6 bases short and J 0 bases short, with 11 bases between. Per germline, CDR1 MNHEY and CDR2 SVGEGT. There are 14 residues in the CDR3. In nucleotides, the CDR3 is TGTGCCAGCAGCCGTGACAGCTTGAACACTGAAGCTTTCTTT. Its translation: CASSRDSLNTEAFF.

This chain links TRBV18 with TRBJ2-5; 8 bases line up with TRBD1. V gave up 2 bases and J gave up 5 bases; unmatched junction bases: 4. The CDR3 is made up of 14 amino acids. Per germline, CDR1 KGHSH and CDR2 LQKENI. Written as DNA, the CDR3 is TGTGCCAGCTCACCATCCGGACAGGGTGAGACCCAGTACTTC. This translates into CASSPSGQGETQYF.

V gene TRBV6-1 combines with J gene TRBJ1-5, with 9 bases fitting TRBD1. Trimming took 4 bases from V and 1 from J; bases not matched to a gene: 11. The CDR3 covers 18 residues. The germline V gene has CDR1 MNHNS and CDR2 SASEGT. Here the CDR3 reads CASSGGTGTSTSNQPQHF. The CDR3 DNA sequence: TGTGCCAGCAGTGGGGGGACAGGGACGTCCACCAGCAATCAGCCCCAGCATTTT.

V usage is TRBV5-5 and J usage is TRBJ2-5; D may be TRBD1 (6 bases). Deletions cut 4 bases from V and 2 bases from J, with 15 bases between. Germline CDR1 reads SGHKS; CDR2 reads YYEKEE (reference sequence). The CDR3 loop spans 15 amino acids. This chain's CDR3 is CASSLNTGIQETQYF. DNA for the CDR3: TGTGCCAGCAGCCTAAATACAGGGATACAAGAGACCCAGTACTTC.

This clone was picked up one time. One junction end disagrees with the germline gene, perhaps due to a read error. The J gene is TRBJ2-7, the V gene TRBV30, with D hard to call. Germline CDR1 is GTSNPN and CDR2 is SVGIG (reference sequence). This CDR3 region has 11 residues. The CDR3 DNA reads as TGTGCCTGGAGTGTACGCAGGCCCCCTATCTTC. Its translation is CAWSVRRPPIF.

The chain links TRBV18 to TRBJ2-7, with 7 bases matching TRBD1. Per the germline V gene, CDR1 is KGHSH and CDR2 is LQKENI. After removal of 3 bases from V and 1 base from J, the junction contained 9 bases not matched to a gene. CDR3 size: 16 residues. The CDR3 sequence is CASSPGIGQESYEQYF. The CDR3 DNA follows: TGTGCCAGCTCACCCGGCATCGGACAGGAGTCCTACGAGCAGTACTTC.

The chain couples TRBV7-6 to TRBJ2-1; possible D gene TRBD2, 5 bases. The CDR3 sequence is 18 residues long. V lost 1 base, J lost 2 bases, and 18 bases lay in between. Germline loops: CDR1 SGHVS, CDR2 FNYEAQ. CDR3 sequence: CASSLGLASETTYNEQFF. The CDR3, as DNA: TGTGCCAGCAGCTTAGGATTAGCGTCCGAAACTACCTACAATGAGCAGTTCTTC.

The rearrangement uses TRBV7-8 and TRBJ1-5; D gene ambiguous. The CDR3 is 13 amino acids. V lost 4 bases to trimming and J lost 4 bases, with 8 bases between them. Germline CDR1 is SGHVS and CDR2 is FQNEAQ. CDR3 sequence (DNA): TGTGCCAGCAGCTCCGAGCCTAATCAGCCCCAGCATTTT. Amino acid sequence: CASSSEPNQPQHF.

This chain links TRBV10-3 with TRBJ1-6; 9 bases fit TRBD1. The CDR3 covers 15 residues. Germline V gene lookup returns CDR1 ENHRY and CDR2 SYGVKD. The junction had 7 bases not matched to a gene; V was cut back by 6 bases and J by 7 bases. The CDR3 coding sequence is TGTGCCATCAGGGCTACCGGGACAGGGAATTCACCCCTCCACTTT. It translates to CAIRATGTGNSPLHF.

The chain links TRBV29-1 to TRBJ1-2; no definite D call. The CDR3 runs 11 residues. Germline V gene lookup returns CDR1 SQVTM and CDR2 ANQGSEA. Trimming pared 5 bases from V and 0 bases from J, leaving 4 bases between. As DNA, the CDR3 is TGCAGCGTTAACTCTAACTATGGCTACACCTTC. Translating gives CSVNSNYGYTF.

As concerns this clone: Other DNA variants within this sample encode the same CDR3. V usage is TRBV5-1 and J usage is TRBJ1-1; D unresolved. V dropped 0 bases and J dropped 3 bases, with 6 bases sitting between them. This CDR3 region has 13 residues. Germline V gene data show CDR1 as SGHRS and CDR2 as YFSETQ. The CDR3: CASSLDRDTEAFF. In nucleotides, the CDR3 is TGCGCCAGCAGCTTGGACCGGGACACTGAAGCTTTCTTT. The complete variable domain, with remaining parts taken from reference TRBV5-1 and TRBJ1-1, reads KAGVTQTPRYLIKTRGQQVTLSCSPISGHRSVSWYQQTPGQGLQFLFEYFSETQRNKGNFPGRFSGRQFSNSRSEMNVSTLELGDSALYLCASSLDRDTEAFFGQGTRLTVV.

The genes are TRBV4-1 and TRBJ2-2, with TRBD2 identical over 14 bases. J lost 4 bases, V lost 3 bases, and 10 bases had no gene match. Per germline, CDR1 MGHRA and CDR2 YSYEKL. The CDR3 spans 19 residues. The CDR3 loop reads CASSQPGLAGVGFTGELFF. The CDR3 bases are TGCGCCAGCAGCCAGCCGGGACTAGCGGGAGTCGGGTTCACCGGGGAGCTGTTTTTT.